This passage covers 5 T cell receptor beta chains from one sample sequenced in a study of CD8+CD57+ T cells in acquired aplastic anemia. Genomic DNA served as template for TCR beta VDJ and CDR3 profiling. TCRdb passed the reads through MiXCR, listing each CDR3 protein once. The sample lists some 150,000 distinct CDR3 sequences; 71% were seen once. Sequencing involved patients with CD8+CD57+ cell expansion previously shown by flow cytometry. The material sequenced was sorted CD4+, CD8+, or CD8+CD57+ T cells (not recorded which) from PBMCs. These receptors all stem from a human donor with aplastic anemia.

This clonotype was found a few times. CDR3 sequence (DNA): TGCGCCAGCAGTGAGTATTCAACCGCAGCTTTCTTT. Translating it yields CASSEYSTAAFF. This chain connects TRBV10-2 to TRBJ1-1; D is uncertain. Trimming left V 1 base short and J 10 bases short, with 10 bases between. Germline loops: CDR1 WSHSY, CDR2 SAAADI. CDR3 length equals 12 residues.

This chain connects TRBV7-2 to TRBJ2-1; 9 bases match TRBD2. CDR3 length: 12 residues. J lost 6 bases, V lost 6 bases, and 0 bases had no gene match. Germline V gene lookup returns CDR1 SGHTA and CDR2 FQGNSA. CDR3 in amino acids: CASRTSGNEQFF. The CDR3 DNA reads TGTGCCAGCAGGACTAGCGGCAATGAGCAGTTCTTC. Combining the CDR3 with reference TRBV7-2 and TRBJ2-1 gives the whole variable domain GAGVSQSPSNKVTEKGKDVELRCDPISGHTALYWYRQSLGQGLEFLIYFQGNSAPDKSGLPSDRFSAERTGGSVSTLTIQRTQQEDSAVYLCASRTSGNEQFFGPGTRLTVL.

The chain carries TRBV2 and TRBJ2-7; no definite D call. CDR1 is SNHLY, CDR2 FYNNEI, per germline. The V end lost 0 bases, the J end lost 4 bases, and 4 bases lay between the germline ends. The CDR3 sequence is 12 residues long. CDR3 in amino acids: CASSEAGYEQYF. The CDR3 bases are TGTGCCAGCAGTGAAGCGGGGTACGAGCAGTACTTC.

This clonotype has a single count. The rearrangement joins TRBV5-1 to TRBJ2-2; TRBD1 matches 7 bases. V lost 2 bases to trimming and J lost 3 bases; unmatched junction nucleotides: 1. Per germline, CDR1 SGHRS and CDR2 YFSETQ. The CDR3 extends over 14 amino acids. CDR3 protein: CASSFDRDTGELFF. DNA for the CDR3: TGCGCCAGCAGCTTTGACAGGGACACCGGGGAGCTGTTTTTT.

V gene TRBV15 combines with J gene TRBJ1-1; TRBD1 might be the D (6 bases). This CDR3 has 17 amino acids. From germline, CDR1 is LNHNV and CDR2 YYDKDF (reference sequence). V was shortened by 2 bases and J by 1 base, with 17 bases between the two germline ends. CDR3 protein: CATSRTSRMGANTEAFF. The CDR3 bases are TGTGCCACCAGCAGAACATCTCGTATGGGGGCGAACACTGAAGCTTTCTTT.